Presented here are 17 T cell receptor beta chains from one specimen sequenced in a study of cytomegalovirus exposure and HLA in healthy donors. Primers for the PCR totalled 60 Vbeta and 13 Jbeta. The method was immunoSEQ multiplex PCR; TCRdb's version includes in-frame clones alone and lacks a portion of them. The repertoire holds 150,000 or so clones, with about 75% as singletons. Sequenced input: PBMCs. All receptors derive from a female donor in good health and CMV-seronegative.

This clone occurred once. This sequence joins TRBV28 and TRBJ1-3, with D perhaps TRBD1 (6 bases). The CDR3 covers 18 residues. Germline values: CDR1 MDHEN, CDR2 SYDVKM. V lost 3 bases, J lost 0 bases, and 18 bases lay in between. CDR3 DNA sequence: TGTGCCAGCAGTTTCCTTAAATCGGGACAAAGCTCTGGAAACACCATATATTTT. Translated: CASSFLKSGQSSGNTIYF.

This chain uses TRBV5-1 with TRBJ1-6, with TRBD1 as a possible D gene (6 bases). V was clipped by 4 bases and J by 7 bases, with 18 bases between them. This CDR3 contains 16 residues. Germline V gives CDR1 SGHRS, CDR2 YFSETQ. For the CDR3, the DNA is TGCGCCAGCAGCCTCGCTAACAGGGCTGCGAATTCACCCCTCCACTTT. This gives the protein CASSLANRAANSPLHF.

This sequence joins TRBV19 and TRBJ2-6, with TRBD2 identical over 14 bases. V lost 3 bases to trimming and J lost 0 bases; unmatched junction nucleotides: 7. Germline CDR1 LNHDA, CDR2 SQIVND (reference sequence). The CDR3 covers 20 residues. CDR3 sequence (DNA): TGTGCCAGTAGTATGACTAGCGGGGGGGAGATCCCCTCTGGGGCCAACGTCCTGACTTTC. It encodes CASSMTSGGEIPSGANVLTF.

This chain links TRBV7-9 with TRBJ1-2; D remains ambiguous. This CDR3 has 11 residues. V was clipped by 3 bases and J by 5 bases, with 4 bases between them. Germline V gives CDR1 SEHNR, CDR2 FQNEAQ (reference sequence). As DNA, the CDR3 is TGTGCCAGCAGCTTCCAGTATGGCTACACCTTC. Translated: CASSFQYGYTF.

The CDR3 bases are TGTGCCTGGAGTGTAGGGGACTACGCCCTCCAAGAGACCCAGTACTTC. Amino acid sequence: CAWSVGDYALQETQYF. The rearrangement uses TRBV30 and TRBJ2-5; TRBD2 matches 7 bases. The CDR3 sequence is 16 residues long. After removal of 0 bases from V and 1 base from J, the junction contained 8 bases not matched to a gene. Germline assignment: CDR1 GTSNPN and CDR2 SVGIG (reference sequence). Filled out from reference TRBV30 and TRBJ2-5, the complete variable domain reads SQTIHQWPATLVQPVGSPLSLECTVEGTSNPNLYWYRQAAGRGLQLLFYSVGIGQISSEVPQNLSASRPQDRQFILSSKKLLLSDSGFYLCAWSVGDYALQETQYFGPGTRLLVL.

This clone was detected a few times. The V call is TRBV5-4, the J call TRBJ2-3, with 9 bases matching TRBD1. J was trimmed by 4 bases and V by 2 bases; bases with no gene match: 2. CDR3 length equals 14 residues. CDR1 SGHNT and CDR2 YYREEE come from the germline V gene (reference sequence). Written as DNA, the CDR3 is TGTGCCAGCAGCTTCCGACAGGGGGCAGATACGCAGTATTTT. It translates to CASSFRQGADTQYF. The whole variable domain, filled in from reference TRBV5-4 and TRBJ2-3, reads ETGVTQSPTHLIKTRGQQVTLRCSSQSGHNTVSWYQQALGQGPQFIFQYYREEENGRGNFPPRFSGLQFPNYSSELNVNALELDDSALYLCASSFRQGADTQYFGPGTRLTVL.

The chain recombines TRBV9 with TRBJ1-3, with D unclear. The V end lost 4 bases, the J end lost 0 bases, and 14 bases lay between the germline ends. The germline V gene encodes CDR1 SGDLS and CDR2 YYNGEE. The CDR3 is made up of 16 amino acids. CDR3 loop: CASSPHPGSSGNTIYF. CDR3 coding DNA: TGTGCCAGCAGCCCCCACCCTGGGAGCTCTGGAAACACCATATATTTT.

J is TRBJ1-5 and V is TRBV18, with D perhaps matching TRBD1 (6 bases). V was pared by 1 base and J by 1 base, with 11 bases between. CDR3 size: 16 residues. The germline V gene has CDR1 KGHSH and CDR2 LQKENI. In DNA, the CDR3 is TGTGCCAGCTCACCACAACAGGGTGAGAGCAATCAGCCCCAGCATTTT. Translated: CASSPQQGESNQPQHF.

The chain recombines TRBV30 with TRBJ2-1, with 7 bases fitting TRBD1. Germline V lookup: CDR1 GTSNPN, CDR2 SVGIG (reference sequence). V shed 3 bases, J shed 6 bases, and the junction held 2 bases outside the gene matches. The CDR3 sequence is 12 residues long. In DNA form, the CDR3 reads TGTGCCTGGAGGACAGGGTCCAATGAGCAGTTCTTC. It yields the protein CAWRTGSNEQFF.

This clone was found once. This chain uses TRBV7-6 with TRBJ2-7; TRBD2 agrees at 8 bases. The CDR3 covers 15 residues. In germline, CDR1 is SGHVS, CDR2 FNYEAQ. J lost 2 bases, V lost 1 base, and 4 bases had no gene match. CDR3: CASSLDTGGPYEQYF. The CDR3 DNA is TGTGCCAGCAGCTTAGATACGGGGGGGCCCTACGAGCAGTACTTC.

The chain is built from TRBV19 and TRBJ1-5; TRBD1 matches at 8 bases. The ends lost 6 bases at V and 1 base at J; junction bases unmatched: 5. Germline V gene sequence: CDR1 LNHDA, CDR2 SQIVND (reference sequence). This CDR3 spans 15 amino acids. The CDR3 region is CASSQGAGSNQPQHF. DNA for the CDR3: TGTGCCAGTAGCCAGGGGGCTGGCAGCAATCAGCCCCAGCATTTT.

Here the CDR3 reads CSVPRREAYEQFF. In DNA form, the CDR3 reads TGCAGCGTTCCTAGGAGGGAGGCATATGAGCAGTTCTTC. This chain connects TRBV29-1 to TRBJ2-1; a possible D gene is TRBD2 (6 bases). The CDR3 length is 13 residues. CDR1 and CDR2 from the germline V gene are SQVTM and ANQGSEA. V was pared by 5 bases and J by 8 bases, with 16 bases between.

The V call is TRBV5-1, the J call TRBJ2-3; 12 nucleotides line up with TRBD1. The CDR3 has 19 amino acids. V lost 3 bases and J lost 6; bases outside the gene matches: 17. Germline V CDR1 and CDR2: SGHRS, YFSETQ. CDR3 region: CASSSRPGTGGMAHDTQYF. The DNA of the CDR3 is TGCGCCAGCAGCTCCAGACCCGGGACAGGGGGCATGGCACACGATACGCAGTATTTT.

The chain couples TRBV2 to TRBJ2-3; 12 bases line up with TRBD2. Trimming removed 8 bases from V and 2 bases from J; junction bases left unmatched: 2. The CDR3 consists of 14 residues. Germline assignment: CDR1 SNHLY and CDR2 FYNNEI. The CDR3 DNA reads TGTGCCAGCGGACTAGCGGGAATCACAGATACGCAGTATTTT. This sequence encodes CASGLAGITDTQYF.

The rearrangement joins TRBV5-1 to TRBJ2-5; 9 bases map to TRBD2. From germline, CDR1 is SGHRS and CDR2 YFSETQ. V shed 4 bases and J 4 bases; nucleotides not matched to a gene: 14. The CDR3 covers 17 residues. CDR3 residues: CASSRGARGGLGETQYF. The CDR3 bases are TGCGCCAGCAGCCGGGGGGCGCGGGGGGGCCTTGGAGAGACCCAGTACTTC.

Only one count was recorded for this clone. The V gene is TRBV29-1, the J gene TRBJ2-5; the D gene is possibly TRBD1 (6 bases). The DNA end is a closer match to TRBJ2-7, so the J assignment may be wrong. The CDR3 runs to 13 residues. Germline lookup yields CDR1 SQVTM and CDR2 ANQGSEA. The CDR3 here is CSGGTSRSYEQYF. DNA of the CDR3: TGCAGCGGGGGGACATCCCGCTCCTACGAGCAGTACTTC.

This clone was picked up a small number of times. The chain is built from TRBV5-6 and TRBJ1-5; TRBD1 aligns across 10 bases. V trimming: 4 bases; J trimming: 6 bases; junction bases outside the gene matches: 7. Germline V lookup: CDR1 SGHDT, CDR2 YYEEEE. This CDR3 region has 15 residues. The CDR3: CASSPGTGESQPQHF. The CDR3 DNA follows: TGTGCCAGCAGCCCCGGGACAGGGGAGAGTCAGCCCCAGCATTTT.